The clone carrying this TCR beta chain was counted many times. This CDR3 spans 18 amino acids. V gave up 4 bases and J gave up 2 bases; unmatched junction bases: 7. Per the germline V gene, CDR1 is KGHDR and CDR2 is SFDVKD. The data were obtained in a study of T cells in Graves' hyperthyroidism and ophthalmopathy. Authors of the study amplified TCR beta CDR3 regions from RNA transcripts. With the HTBI primer set, the TCR CDR3 went through a first round of RT-PCR. TCRdb used MiXCR to reprocess the multiplex PCR reads, holding one entry per CDR3 protein. The repertoire consists of 380,000 or so distinct CDR3 sequences, with 19% occurring once and the leading ten covering about 3.7%.

V usage is TRBV24-1 and J usage is TRBJ2-2, with 12 nucleotides matching TRBD2. Material: blood. This clonotype was obtained from a young woman with Graves' hyperthyroidism. CDR3 DNA sequence: TGTGCCACCAGTGACTCCGGACTAGCGGGGATTAACACCGGGGAGCTGTTTTTT. Its protein product is CATSDSGLAGINTGELFF.